This TCR beta chain was sequenced in a study of blood T cells in healthy people across ages. Alongside a J-beta primer mix, a sample-barcoded 5' primer served in a second PCR lasting 7 to 11 cycles. Unique molecular identifiers of 12 random nucleotides labeled each cDNA. Every sample gave at least 3 million paired-end reads containing CDR3. TCRdb analysed the 5' RACE reads with MiXCR anew, one entry per CDR3 protein. The sample records around 1.5 million distinct CDR3 sequences, roughly 40% being singletons. Study outcomes and limitations: TCR beta diversity was tightly associated with the proportion of naive T cells. Versus aged donors, long-lived donors had higher diversity and more naive CD4+ cells.

Regarding this clonotype: As yet, its antigen is unknown.

The source is a woman under 30 in good health. Source material: blood.

The CDR3 reads CASTRDRGVYEQYF. The CDR3 DNA sequence: TGTGCCAGCACGAGGGACAGGGGCGTCTACGAGCAGTACTTC. This sequence joins TRBV2 and TRBJ2-5; 10 bases agree with TRBD1. The J call is uncertain, as TRBJ2-7 better fits the DNA end. CDR1 is SNHLY and CDR2 is FYNNEI in the germline V gene. This CDR3 comprises 14 residues.